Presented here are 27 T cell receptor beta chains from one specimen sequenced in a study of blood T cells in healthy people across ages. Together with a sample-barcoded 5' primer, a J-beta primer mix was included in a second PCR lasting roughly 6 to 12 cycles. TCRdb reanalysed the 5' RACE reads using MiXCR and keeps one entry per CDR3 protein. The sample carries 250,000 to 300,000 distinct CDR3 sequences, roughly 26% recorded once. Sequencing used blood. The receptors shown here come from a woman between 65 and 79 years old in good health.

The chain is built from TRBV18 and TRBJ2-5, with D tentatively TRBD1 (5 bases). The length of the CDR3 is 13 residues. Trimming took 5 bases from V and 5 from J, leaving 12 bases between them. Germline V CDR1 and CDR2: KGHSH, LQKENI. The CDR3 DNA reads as TGTGCCAGCTCAACGGCAGGGTATGAGACCCAGTACTTC. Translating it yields CASSTAGYETQYF.

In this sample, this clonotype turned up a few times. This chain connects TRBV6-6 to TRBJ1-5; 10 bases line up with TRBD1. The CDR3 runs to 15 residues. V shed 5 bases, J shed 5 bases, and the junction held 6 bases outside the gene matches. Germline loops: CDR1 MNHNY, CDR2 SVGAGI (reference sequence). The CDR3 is CASSRTGGGDQPQHF. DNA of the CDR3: TGTGCCAGCAGTAGGACAGGGGGTGGCGATCAGCCCCAGCATTTT.

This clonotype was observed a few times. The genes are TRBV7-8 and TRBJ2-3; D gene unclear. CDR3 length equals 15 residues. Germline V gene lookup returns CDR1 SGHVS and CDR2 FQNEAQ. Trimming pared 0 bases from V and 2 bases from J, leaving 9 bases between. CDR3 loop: CASSLAGFYTDTQYF. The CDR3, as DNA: TGTGCCAGCAGCTTAGCGGGGTTCTACACAGATACGCAGTATTTT.

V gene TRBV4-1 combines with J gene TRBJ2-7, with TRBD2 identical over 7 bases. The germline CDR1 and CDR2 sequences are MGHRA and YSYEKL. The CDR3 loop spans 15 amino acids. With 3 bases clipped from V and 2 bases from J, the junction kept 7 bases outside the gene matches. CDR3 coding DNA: TGCGCCAGCAGCCATGGGGAGGGCTACGCCTACGAGCAGTACTTC. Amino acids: CASSHGEGYAYEQYF.

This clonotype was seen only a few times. The CDR3 DNA sequence: TGTGCCATCAATAGCGGACAGGGCTCCAAGGATGGCTACACCTTC. It yields the protein CAINSGQGSKDGYTF. The gene calls are TRBV10-3 and TRBJ1-2; 8 bases line up with TRBD1. Germline assignment: CDR1 ENHRY and CDR2 SYGVKD. The J segment lost 6 bases and the V segment lost 7 bases, leaving 13 bases of the junction unmatched. CDR3 length: 15 residues.

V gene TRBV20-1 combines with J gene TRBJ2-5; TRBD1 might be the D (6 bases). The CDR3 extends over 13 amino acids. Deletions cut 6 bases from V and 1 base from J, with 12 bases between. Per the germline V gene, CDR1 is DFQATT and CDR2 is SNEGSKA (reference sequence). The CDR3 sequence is CSAVDSLQETQYF. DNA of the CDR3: TGCAGTGCGGTGGACAGCCTCCAAGAGACCCAGTACTTC.

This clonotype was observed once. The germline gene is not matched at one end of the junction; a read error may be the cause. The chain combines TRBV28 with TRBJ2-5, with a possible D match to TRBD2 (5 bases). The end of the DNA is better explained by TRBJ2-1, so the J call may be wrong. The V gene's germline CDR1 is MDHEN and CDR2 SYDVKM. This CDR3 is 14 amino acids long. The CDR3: CVSSPEAGVNEQFF. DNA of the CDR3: TGTGTCAGCAGTCCCGAAGCCGGGGTTAATGAGCAGTTCTTC.

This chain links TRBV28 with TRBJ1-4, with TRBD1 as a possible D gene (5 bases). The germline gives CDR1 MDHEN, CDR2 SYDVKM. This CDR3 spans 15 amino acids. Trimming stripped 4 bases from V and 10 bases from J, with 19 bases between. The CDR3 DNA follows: TGTGCCAGCAGTTCCGCCTCAGGGCCCGGTGGAAAACTGTTTTTT. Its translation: CASSSASGPGGKLFF.

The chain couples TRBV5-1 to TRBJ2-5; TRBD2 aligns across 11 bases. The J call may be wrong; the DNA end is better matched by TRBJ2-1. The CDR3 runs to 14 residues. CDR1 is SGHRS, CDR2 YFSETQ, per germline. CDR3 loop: CASARLAGSGEQFF. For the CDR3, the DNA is TGCGCCAGCGCACGACTAGCGGGAAGCGGTGAGCAGTTCTTC.

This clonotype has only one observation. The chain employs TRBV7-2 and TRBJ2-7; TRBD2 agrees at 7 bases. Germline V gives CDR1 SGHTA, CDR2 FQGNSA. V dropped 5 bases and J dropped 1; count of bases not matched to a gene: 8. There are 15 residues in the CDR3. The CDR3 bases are TGTGCCAGCAGCCCGTCTAGCGGAAGGTCCTACGAGCAGTACTTC. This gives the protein CASSPSSGRSYEQYF.

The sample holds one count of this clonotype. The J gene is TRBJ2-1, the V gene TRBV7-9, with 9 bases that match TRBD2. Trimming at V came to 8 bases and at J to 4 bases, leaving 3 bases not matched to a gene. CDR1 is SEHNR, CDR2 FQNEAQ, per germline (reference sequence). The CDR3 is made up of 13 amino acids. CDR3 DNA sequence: TGTGCCAGCGTCCTAGCGGGATACAATGAGCAGTTCTTC. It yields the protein CASVLAGYNEQFF.

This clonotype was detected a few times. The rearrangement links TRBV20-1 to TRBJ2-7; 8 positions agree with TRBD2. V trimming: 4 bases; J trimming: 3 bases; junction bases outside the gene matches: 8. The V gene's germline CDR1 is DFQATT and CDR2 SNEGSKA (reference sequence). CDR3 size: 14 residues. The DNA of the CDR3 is TGCAGTGCTACGAAGCGGGAGAGTGGCTACGAGCAGTACTTC. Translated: CSATKRESGYEQYF.

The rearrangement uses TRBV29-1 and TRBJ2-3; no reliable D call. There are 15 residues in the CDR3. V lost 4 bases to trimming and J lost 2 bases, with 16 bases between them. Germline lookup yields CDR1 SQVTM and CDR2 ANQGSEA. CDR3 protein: CSVVRDPLPTDTQYF. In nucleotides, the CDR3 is TGCAGCGTTGTACGCGACCCCCTTCCCACAGATACGCAGTATTTT.

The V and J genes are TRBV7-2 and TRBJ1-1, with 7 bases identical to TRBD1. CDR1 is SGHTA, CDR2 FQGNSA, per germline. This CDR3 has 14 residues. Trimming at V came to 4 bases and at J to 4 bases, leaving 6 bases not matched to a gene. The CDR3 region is CASSSTQGVTEAFF. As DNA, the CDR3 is TGTGCCAGCAGCTCAACTCAGGGGGTCACTGAAGCTTTCTTT.

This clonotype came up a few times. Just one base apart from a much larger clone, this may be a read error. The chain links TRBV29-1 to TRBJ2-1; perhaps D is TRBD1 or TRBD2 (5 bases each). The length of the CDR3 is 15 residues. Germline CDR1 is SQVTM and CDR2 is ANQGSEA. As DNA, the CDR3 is TGCAGCGTTGCCGGGACGGCGAGCTCCTACGATGAGCAGTTCTTC. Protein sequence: CSVAGTASSYDEQFF.

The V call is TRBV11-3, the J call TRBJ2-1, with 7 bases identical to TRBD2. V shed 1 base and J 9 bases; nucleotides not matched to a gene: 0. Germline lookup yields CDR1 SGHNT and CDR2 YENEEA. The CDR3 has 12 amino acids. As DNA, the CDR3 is TGTGCCAGCAGCTTAGGGGAGGGTGAGCAGTTCTTC. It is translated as CASSLGEGEQFF.

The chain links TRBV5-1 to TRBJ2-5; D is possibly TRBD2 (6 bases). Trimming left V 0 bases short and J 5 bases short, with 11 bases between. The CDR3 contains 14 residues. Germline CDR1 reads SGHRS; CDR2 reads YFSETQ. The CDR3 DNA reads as TGCGCCAGCAGCTTGGAGGCGGGGTGGGAGACCCAGTACTTC. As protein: CASSLEAGWETQYF.

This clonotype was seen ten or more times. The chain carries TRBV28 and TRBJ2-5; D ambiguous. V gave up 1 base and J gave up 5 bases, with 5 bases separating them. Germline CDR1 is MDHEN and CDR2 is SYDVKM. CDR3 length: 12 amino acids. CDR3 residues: CASSLSMETQYF. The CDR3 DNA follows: TGTGCCAGCAGTTTATCGATGGAGACCCAGTACTTC.

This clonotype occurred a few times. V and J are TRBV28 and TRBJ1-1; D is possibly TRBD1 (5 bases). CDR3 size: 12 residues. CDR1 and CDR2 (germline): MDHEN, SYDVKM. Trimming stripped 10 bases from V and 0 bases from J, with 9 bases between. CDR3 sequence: CATLQVNTEAFF. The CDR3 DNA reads TGTGCCACCCTACAGGTGAACACTGAAGCTTTCTTT.

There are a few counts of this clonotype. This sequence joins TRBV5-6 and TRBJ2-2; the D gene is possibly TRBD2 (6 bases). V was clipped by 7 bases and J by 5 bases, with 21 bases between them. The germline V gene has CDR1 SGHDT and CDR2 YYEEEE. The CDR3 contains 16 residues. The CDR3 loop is CASFKVGRAGTGELFF. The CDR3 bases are TGTGCCAGCTTTAAGGTCGGCAGGGCGGGAACCGGGGAGCTGTTTTTT.

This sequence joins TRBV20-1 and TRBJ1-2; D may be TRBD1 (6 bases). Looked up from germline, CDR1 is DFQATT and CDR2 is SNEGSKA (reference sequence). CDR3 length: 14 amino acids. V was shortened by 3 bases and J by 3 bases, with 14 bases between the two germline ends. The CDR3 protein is CSARFGGRDYGYTF. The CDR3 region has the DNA TGCAGTGCTAGGTTCGGGGGGCGCGACTATGGCTACACCTTC.

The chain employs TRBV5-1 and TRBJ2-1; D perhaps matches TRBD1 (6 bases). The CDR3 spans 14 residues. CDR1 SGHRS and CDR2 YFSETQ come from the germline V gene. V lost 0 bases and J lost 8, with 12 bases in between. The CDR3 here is CASSLGAGEHEQFF. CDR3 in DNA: TGCGCCAGCAGCTTGGGAGCAGGGGAGCATGAGCAGTTCTTC.

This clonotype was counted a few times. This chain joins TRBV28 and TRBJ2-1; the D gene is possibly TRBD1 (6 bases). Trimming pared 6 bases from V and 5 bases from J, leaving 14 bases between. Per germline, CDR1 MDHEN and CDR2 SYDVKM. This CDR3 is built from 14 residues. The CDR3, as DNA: TGTGCCAGCAGGTCGACAGGAATGAACAATGAGCAGTTCTTC. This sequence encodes CASRSTGMNNEQFF.

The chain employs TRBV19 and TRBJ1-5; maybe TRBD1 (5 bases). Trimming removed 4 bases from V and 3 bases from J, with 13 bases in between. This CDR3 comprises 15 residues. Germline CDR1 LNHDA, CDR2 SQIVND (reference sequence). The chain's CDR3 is CASSKRQGNNQPQHF. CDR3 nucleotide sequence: TGTGCCAGTAGTAAAAGGCAGGGTAACAATCAGCCCCAGCATTTT.

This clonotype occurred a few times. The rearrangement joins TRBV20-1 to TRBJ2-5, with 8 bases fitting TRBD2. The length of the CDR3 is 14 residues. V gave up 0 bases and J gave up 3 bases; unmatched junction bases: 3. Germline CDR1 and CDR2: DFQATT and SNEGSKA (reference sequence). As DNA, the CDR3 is TGCAGTGCTAGAGATCGACTAGCGAAAGAGACCCAGTACTTC. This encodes CSARDRLAKETQYF.

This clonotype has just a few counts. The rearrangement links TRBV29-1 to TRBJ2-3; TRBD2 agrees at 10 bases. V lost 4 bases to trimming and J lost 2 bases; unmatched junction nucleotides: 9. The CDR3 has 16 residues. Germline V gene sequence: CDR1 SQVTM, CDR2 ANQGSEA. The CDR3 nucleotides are TGCAGCGTTGGGAATGTCCTAGCGGGAGACACAGATACGCAGTATTTT. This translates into CSVGNVLAGDTDTQYF.

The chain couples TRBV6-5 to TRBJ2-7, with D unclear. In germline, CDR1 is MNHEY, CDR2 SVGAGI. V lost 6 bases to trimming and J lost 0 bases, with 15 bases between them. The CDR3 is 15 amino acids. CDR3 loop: CASRTIGESSYEQYF. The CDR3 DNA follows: TGTGCCAGCAGGACCATAGGTGAAAGCTCCTACGAGCAGTACTTC.